Following are 21 T cell receptor beta chains from one sample sequenced in a study of T cell clonality in common variable immunodeficiency. Profiled with immunoSEQ multiplex PCR; TCRdb holds only in-frame clones, not every one. In total the sample includes under 50,000 clones, none of them seen once. Source material: peripheral blood mononuclear cells. These receptors all come from a person aged 18 to 75 in good health.

This clone was seen at least ten times. The read comes to an end 3 residues before the CDR3 does, leaving the germline J gene to fill in the end. The J gene is TRBJ1-2, the V gene TRBV4-1, with D tentatively TRBD1 (5 bases). Germline-derived CDR1 and CDR2 are MGHRA and YSYEKL. V was clipped by 3 bases and J by 1 base, with 9 bases between them. This CDR3 region has 14 residues. The CDR3 sequence is CASSQSDSNYGYTF. CDR3 DNA, as far as it was read: TGCGCCAGCAGCCAGTCTGACAGTAACTATGGC.

This clone has at least ten counts. With the read ending 3 residues before the CDR3 end, the germline J gene is used to fill in that end. The same CDR3 also results from other DNA sequences found in this sample. J is TRBJ2-3 and V is TRBV20-1, with 12 bases identical to TRBD2. Trimming removed 4 bases from V and 2 bases from J; junction bases left unmatched: 10. Germline CDR1 DFQATT, CDR2 SNEGSKA (reference sequence). This CDR3 spans 17 amino acids. Incomplete CDR3 DNA: TGCAGTGCTACAACTAGCGGGGGGCCGTTACCCACAGATACG. This translates into CSATTSGGPLPTDT. In full, the CDR3 reads CSATTSGGPLPTDTQYF.

This clone was detected a few times. The missing CDR3 end, 3 residues past where the read stops, is filled in from the germline J gene. The J gene is TRBJ1-1, the V gene TRBV30; D gene uncertain. CDR1 GTSNPN and CDR2 SVGIG come from the germline V gene (reference sequence). The CDR3 consists of 16 residues. The chain's CDR3 is CAWTAGRPKYQETAFF. The CDR3 DNA, read in part, is TGTGCCTGGACGGCGGGCAGGCCAAAGTACCAAGAGACA.

In its sample, this clone was seen many times. The sequenced fragment ends 3 residues before the CDR3 boundary, so the rest is inferred from the germline J gene. The J gene is TRBJ2-3, the V gene TRBV29-1; tentatively, D is TRBD2 (6 bases). Looked up from germline, CDR1 is SQVTM and CDR2 is ANQGSEA. This CDR3 is 14 amino acids long. V was shortened by 2 bases and J by 0 bases, with 9 bases between the two germline ends. The CDR3 bases that were read are TGCAGCGTTGAACGGCGGGGTAGCACAGATACG. It encodes CSVERRGSTDT. In full, the CDR3 reads CSVERRGSTDTQYF.

Ten or more counts support this clone. The CDR3 end is not reached by the read, which stops 3 residues before it; the germline J gene fills it in. This chain links TRBV7-6 with TRBJ2-1; 7 bases line up with TRBD1. The length of the CDR3 is 15 residues. Trimming removed 5 bases from V and 9 bases from J; junction bases left unmatched: 13. Germline CDR1 SGHVS, CDR2 FNYEAQ. CDR3 region: CASSGGQVGAAEQFF. The CDR3 DNA, read in part, is TGTGCCAGCAGCGGTGGACAGGTTGGGGCCGCTGAG.

This clone was found many times. The read stops 3 residues short of the end of the CDR3; the missing end is completed from the germline J gene. V gene TRBV5-1 combines with J gene TRBJ2-2; 8 nucleotides match TRBD2. Germline lookup yields CDR1 SGHRS and CDR2 YFSETQ. The CDR3 consists of 17 residues. V lost 6 bases and J lost 2; bases outside the gene matches: 12. CDR3 DNA (partial): TGCGCCAGCACCCCTGTCGCGGGGGGCCCCAACACCGGGGAG. Amino acid sequence: CASTPVAGGPNTGE. The whole CDR3 protein reads CASTPVAGGPNTGELFF.

This clone was recorded many times. Read data end 3 residues before the CDR3 end; the end is taken from the germline J gene. The genes are TRBV30 and TRBJ1-2, with D perhaps TRBD1 (5 bases). This CDR3 spans 13 amino acids. With 2 bases removed from V and 5 bases from J, the gap between germline ends came to 12 bases. From germline, CDR1 is GTSNPN and CDR2 SVGIG (reference sequence). Partial CDR3 DNA: TGTGCCTGGAGTAAAGGGGAATCGTATGGC. The encoded protein is CAWSKGESYG. The full CDR3 protein is CAWSKGESYGYTF.

This clone came up a few times. The read finishes 3 residues shy of the CDR3 end, and the germline J gene is used to complete it. The V call is TRBV30, the J call TRBJ2-4; D may be TRBD1 (6 bases). This CDR3 spans 13 amino acids. Between the trimmed V and J ends, which lost 2 bases and 1 base, there was a span of 6 bases. The germline CDR1 and CDR2 sequences are GTSNPN and SVGIG (reference sequence). CDR3 DNA (partial): TGTGCCTGGAGTAGGGGGGCCAAAAACATT. This sequence encodes CAWSRGAKNI. The full-length CDR3 reads as CAWSRGAKNIQYF.

This clone appeared many times. The read ends 3 residues shy of where the CDR3 ends; the end is completed using the germline J gene. The chain combines TRBV19 with TRBJ1-2; D possibly corresponds to TRBD1 (5 bases). Trimming removed 0 bases at V and 4 bases at J, with 15 bases between. Germline values: CDR1 LNHDA, CDR2 SQIVND (reference sequence). The CDR3 consists of 16 residues. The sequenced part of the CDR3 DNA is TGTGCCAGTAGTATAGAGAGACAGCGAGCTCTCTATGGC. Amino acids: CASSIERQRALYG. In full, the CDR3 reads CASSIERQRALYGYTF.

This clone was counted ten times or more. The read falls 3 residues short of the CDR3 end, and the missing part is taken from the germline J gene. The J gene is TRBJ1-3, the V gene TRBV7-2; 9 bases align to TRBD1. There are 15 residues in the CDR3. CDR1 and CDR2 from the germline V gene are SGHTA and FQGNSA. The junction had 1 base not matched to a gene; V was cut back by 0 bases and J by 4 bases. The DNA read from the CDR3 is TGTGCCAGCAGCTTAGCCGGGACAGGGGGAAACACC. Translating it yields CASSLAGTGGNT. The entire CDR3 is CASSLAGTGGNTIYF.

This clone occurred a few times. The CDR3 end falls 3 residues outside the read, so it is completed with the germline J gene. The chain carries TRBV6-2 or TRBV6-3 and TRBJ1-2; 7 nucleotides line up with TRBD1. Germline assignment: CDR1 MNHEY and CDR2 SVGEGT. The CDR3 spans 17 residues. The chain's CDR3 is CASSYSIGGLNPYDYTF. CDR3 bases read: TGTGCCAGCAGTTACTCGATAGGGGGCCTAAATCCGTACGAC.

This clone was recorded at least ten times. CDR3 DNA (partial): TGCAGTGCTAGACCTCTTCTCCTTAGCAATCAGCCC. Residues: CSARPLLLSNQP. The full CDR3 protein reads CSARPLLLSNQPQHF. The rearrangement uses TRBV20-1 and TRBJ1-5; D remains unclear. From the germline J gene comes the end of the CDR3, since the read stops 3 residues before it. CDR1 and CDR2 (germline): DFQATT, SNEGSKA (reference sequence). Trimming cost V 2 bases and J 0 bases, with 11 bases left between them. The CDR3 is made up of 15 amino acids.

This clone occurred many times. The read finishes 3 residues shy of the CDR3 end, and the germline J gene is used to complete it. The V and J genes are TRBV30 and TRBJ1-5, with TRBD1 matching 8 bases. J gave up 7 bases and V 3 bases, and 8 bases lay outside the gene matches. This CDR3 region has 14 residues. In germline, CDR1 is GTSNPN, CDR2 SVGIG (reference sequence). CDR3: CAWRPGGAGQPQHF. Incomplete CDR3 DNA: TGTGCCTGGAGACCAGGGGGCGCGGGGCAGCCC.

This clone was detected ten times or more. The missing CDR3 end, 3 residues past where the read stops, is filled in from the germline J gene. This chain joins TRBV7-2 and TRBJ2-3, with D possibly being TRBD2 (6 bases). CDR3 length: 16 amino acids. Germline values: CDR1 SGHTA, CDR2 FQGNSA. With 0 bases removed from V and 1 base from J, the gap between germline ends came to 11 bases. CDR3 protein: CASSLAGSGGTDTQYF. CDR3 bases read: TGTGCCAGCAGCTTAGCTGGTAGCGGAGGCACAGATACG.

This clone was seen at least ten times. From the germline J gene comes the end of the CDR3, since the read stops 3 residues before it. The V gene is TRBV6-2 or TRBV6-3, the J gene TRBJ1-1, with D possibly being TRBD1 (6 bases). Trimming pared 4 bases from V and 1 base from J, leaving 13 bases between. Germline-derived CDR1 and CDR2 are MNHEY and SVGEGT. The CDR3 is made up of 15 amino acids. CDR3: CASSSAGAENTEAFF. The CDR3 DNA, read in part, is TGTGCCAGCAGTTCGGCAGGGGCCGAGAACACTGAA.

This clone was found a few times. The read comes to an end 3 residues before the CDR3 does, leaving the germline J gene to fill in the end. The genes are TRBV30 and TRBJ1-2; D ambiguous. Germline V gene sequence: CDR1 GTSNPN, CDR2 SVGIG (reference sequence). CDR3 length: 14 amino acids. The CDR3 reads CAWSMSSGLYEYTF. The covered CDR3 bases are TGTGCCTGGAGTATGTCTAGCGGGCTGTACGAA.

This clone was detected a few times. Sequencing ends 3 residues short of the CDR3 end; the germline J gene provides the rest. V usage is TRBV11-2 and J usage is TRBJ1-4; D not resolved. V was trimmed by 4 bases and J by 0 bases, leaving 3 bases between them. From germline, CDR1 is SGHAT and CDR2 FQNNGV. The CDR3 contains 13 residues. Partial CDR3 DNA: TGTGCCAGCAGCTCATCAACTAATGAAAAA. Amino acids: CASSSSTNEK. The entire CDR3 is CASSSSTNEKLFF.

This clone occurred a few times. The read terminates 3 residues ahead of where the CDR3 ends, so the germline J gene completes it. The chain is built from TRBV18 and TRBJ1-2; TRBD1 matches at 8 bases. This CDR3 has 13 residues. CDR1 is KGHSH, CDR2 LQKENI, per germline. Here the CDR3 reads CASSGGQGGDYTF. Partial CDR3 DNA: TGTGCCAGCTCAGGTGGACAGGGCGGCGAC. Variable domain in full (rest from reference TRBV18 and TRBJ1-2): NAGVMQNPRHLVRRRGQEARLRCSPMKGHSHVYWYRQLPEEGLKFMVYLQKENIIDESGMPKERFSAEFPKEGPSILRIQQVVRGDSAAYFCASSGGQGGDYTFGSGTRLTVV.

Many counts were recorded for this clone. The read terminates 3 residues ahead of where the CDR3 ends, so the germline J gene completes it. This chain joins TRBV19 and TRBJ1-4; the match to TRBD1 covers 10 bases. Germline CDR1 is LNHDA and CDR2 is SQIVND (reference sequence). V shed 3 bases, J shed 6 bases, and the junction held 4 bases outside the gene matches. The CDR3 is 15 amino acids. The sequenced CDR3 bases are TGTGCCAGTAGTATTCCCGGGACAGGGGATGAAAAA. Residues: CASSIPGTGDEK. The whole CDR3 reads CASSIPGTGDEKLFF.

This clone was observed a few times. The read comes to an end 3 residues before the CDR3 does, leaving the germline J gene to fill in the end. The gene calls are TRBV7-6 and TRBJ1-2; 9 bases fit TRBD1. The CDR3 has 15 amino acids. CDR1 and CDR2 from the germline V gene are SGHVS and FNYEAQ. CDR3 region: CASSPPGQGLSDYTF. CDR3 bases read: TGTGCCAGCAGCCCCCCAGGACAGGGGCTGTCCGAC.

The chain's CDR3 is CASSRGVLAQSLMNTEAFF. The CDR3 bases that were read are TGCGCCAGCAGTCGCGGCGTCCTGGCCCAAAGCCTTATGAACACTGAA. The rearrangement joins TRBV23-1 to TRBJ1-1, with unresolved D. The CDR3 end is not reached by the read, which stops 3 residues before it; the germline J gene fills it in. TRBV23-1 is an ORF for which the function is uncertain. CDR3 length: 19 residues. V lost 4 bases and J lost 0, with 24 bases in between.